The rows below give T cell receptor beta chains drawn from one sample of a study of technical replicates of blood from four donors. Repertoires were generated with immunoSEQ multiplex PCR, while TCRdb's copy carries only in-frame clones and drops some. The profile shows more than 80,000 clones, about 96% of them singletons. The source material was T cells isolated from PBMCs. These receptor sequences come from a human donor in good health. The CDR3 runs from the conserved cysteine through the conserved F or W. A D gene is named only where the DNA matches it firmly.

TRBJ1-2,TRBV27,.,TGTGCCAGCAGTATACGAGGGGGGGCCTATGGCTACACCTTC,CASSIRGGAYGYTF
TRBJ2-6,TRBV10-3,.,TGTGCCATCAGTGAGTCGAGAGATTCTGGGGCCAACGTCCTGACTTTC,CAISESRDSGANVLTF
TRBJ2-7,TRBV4-1,TRBD1,TGCGCCAGCAGCCTGGACAGGGAAGGTTACGAGCAGTACTTC,CASSLDREGYEQYF
TRBJ1-4,TRBV6-1,.,TGTGCCAGCAGTGATCTAAGGCGGGGACTGTTTTTT,CASSDLRRGLFF
TRBJ1-1,TRBV6-6,TRBD1,TGTGCCAGCAGTTATAGGACAGGCCTAACACTGACAGCTTTCTTT,CASSYRTGLTLTAFF
TRBJ1-5,TRBV4-1,.,TGCGCCAGCAGCCAAGTGACAGCTAATCAGCCCCAGCATTTT,CASSQVTANQPQHF
TRBJ2-1,TRBV9,.,TGTGCCAGCAGCGTAGGATTAACTAGCACCGGGGACAATGAGCAGTTCTTC,CASSVGLTSTGDNEQFF
TRBJ2-3,TRBV7-9,TRBD1,TGTGCCGTCAGGGGGCCGAGCACAGATACGCAGTATTTT,CAVRGPSTDTQYF
TRBJ2-1,TRBV28,TRBD2,TGTGCCAGCATTCCACCGGGACTAGCGGGAGCCTACAATGAGCAGTTCTTC,CASIPPGLAGAYNEQFF
TRBJ2-5,TRBV30,.,TGTGCCTGGAGTGTCCAGGGTACGGAGACCCAGTACTTC,CAWSVQGTETQYF
TRBJ2-7,TRBV5-1,.,TGCGCCAGCAGCTTTGCTGCTACCTCCTACGAGCAGTACTTC,CASSFAATSYEQYF
TRBJ1-3,TRBV19,.,TGTGCCAGGATGTTTCCTGACAGATACTCTGGAAACACCATATATTTT,CARMFPDRYSGNTIYF
TRBJ2-7,TRBV5-4,TRBD2,TGTGCCAGCAGCCCTAGACTAGCTGGCTACGAGCAGTACTTC,CASSPRLAGYEQYF
TRBJ2-1,TRBV6-5,.,TGTGCCAGCAGTGCGGGACTCACTTACAATGAGCAGTTCTTC,CASSAGLTYNEQFF
TRBJ2-7,TRBV20-1,.,TGCAGTGCCCAGACTCGATACGAGCAGTACTTC,CSAQTRYEQYF
TRBJ2-1,TRBV6-5,.,TGTGCCAGCAAGGGGGTTTCCCTCTACAATGAGCAGTTCTTC,CASKGVSLYNEQFF
TRBJ2-5,TRBV5-4,TRBD1,TGTGCCAGCAGCTCGTATGGACAGGGCCTCCGGGAGACCCAGTACTTC,CASSSYGQGLRETQYF
TRBJ2-3,TRBV4-1,.,TGCGCCAGCAGCCCCGCCGCAGCGAGTAGCACAGATACGCAGTATTTT,CASSPAAASSTDTQYF
TRBJ1-2,TRBV19,.,TGTGCCAGTAGTTCCGGGGGGTCTAACTATGGCTACACCTTC,CASSSGGSNYGYTF
TRBJ1-2,TRBV7-3,.,TGTGCCAGCAGCGCAACAGGGTCTGGCTACACCTTC,CASSATGSGYTF
TRBJ2-1,TRBV5-1,TRBD2,TGCGCCAGCAGCGAGAGGACTAGCAGGGTCAATGAGCAGTTCTTC,CASSERTSRVNEQFF
TRBJ1-1,TRBV27,.,TGTGCCAGCAGTTTACTTCTCGGTCTCCCAAACACTGAAGCTTTCTTT,CASSLLLGLPNTEAFF
TRBJ1-1,TRBV19,TRBD1,TGTGCCAGTCAATTCTGGGGGGACAGGCTTACCAAAGCTTTCTTT,CASQFWGDRLTKAFF
TRBJ2-5,TRBV7-6,.,TGTGCCAGCAGCTTAGCGGTTTCGGAGTGGCAAGAGACCCAGTACTTC,CASSLAVSEWQETQYF
TRBJ2-7,TRBV27,TRBD1,TGTGCCAGCAGTCCCCTGACAGGGAAGGGCTACGAGCAGTACTTC,CASSPLTGKGYEQYF
TRBJ1-4,TRBV28,.,TGTGCCAGCAGTTTACCGACAGGTATTAATGAAAAACTGTTTTTT,CASSLPTGINEKLFF
TRBJ2-5,TRBV28,.,TGTGCCAGCAGTTTTCGCGGCCAAGAGACCCAGTACTTC,CASSFRGQETQYF
TRBJ2-3,TRBV7-8,TRBD2,TGTGCCAGCAGCTTAATTGGGACACTAGCGGTCACAGATACGCAGTATTTT,CASSLIGTLAVTDTQYF
TRBJ2-7,TRBV4-1,.,TGCGCCAGCAGCCAAGGCCAGGGCTTTTACGAGCAGTACTTC,CASSQGQGFYEQYF
TRBJ2-7,TRBV7-2,.,TGTGCCAGCAGCCCCCCCCCGGGTTCCTACGAGCAGTACTTC,CASSPPPGSYEQYF